Listed below are T cell receptor beta chains from one sample, sequenced in a study of radiation and T cells in renal cell carcinoma. TCRdb's copy holds only in-frame clones and misses some; the assay was immunoSEQ multiplex PCR. The profile shows approximately 94,000 clones, under 90% of them singletons. This specimen was blood, taken from a patient whose treatment included radiotherapy and nephrectomy. The source of these receptors is a man in his fifties or sixties with renal cell carcinoma. Each CDR3 is given with its conserved first and last residue. The order of the fields is J gene, clone size, D gene, CDR3 length, V gene, CDR3 protein, CDR3 DNA. A D gene is named only where the DNA matches it firmly. Not all rows give a size; the values are once, few, many and, for expanded clones, a class.

j_gene: TRBJ2-7; abundance: -; d_gene: TRBD1; len: 16; v_gene: TRBV7-9; CDR3aa: CASSPVGTGVPGEQYF; CDR3nt: TGTGCCAGCAGCCCAGTGGGGACAGGGGTCCCCGGCGAGCAGTACTTC
j_gene: TRBJ2-5; abundance: -; d_gene: -; len: 11; v_gene: TRBV30; CDR3aa: CAWSVRRPQYF; CDR3nt: TGTGCCTGGAGTGTGCGGCGGCCCCAGTACTTC
j_gene: TRBJ1-4; abundance: -; d_gene: -; len: 15; v_gene: TRBV27; CDR3aa: CASSLLGTGNEKLFF; CDR3nt: TGTGCCAGCAGTTTACTCGGGACGGGTAATGAAAAACTGTTTTTT
j_gene: TRBJ2-3; abundance: -; d_gene: -; len: 14; v_gene: TRBV19; CDR3aa: CASSIDRFTDTQYF; CDR3nt: TGTGCCAGTAGTATTGACAGATTCACAGATACGCAGTATTTT
j_gene: TRBJ2-3; abundance: -; d_gene: TRBD2; len: 16; v_gene: TRBV5-1; CDR3aa: CASSILASTSTDTQYF; CDR3nt: TGCGCCAGCAGTATACTAGCGTCAACTAGCACAGATACGCAGTATTTT
j_gene: TRBJ2-3; abundance: -; d_gene: -; len: 15; v_gene: TRBV6-5; CDR3aa: CASSYARTSTDTQYF; CDR3nt: TGTGCCAGCAGTTACGCCCGGACTAGCACAGATACGCAGTATTTT
j_gene: TRBJ1-2; abundance: -; d_gene: -; len: 14; v_gene: TRBV28; CDR3aa: CASNSPKGAFGYTF; CDR3nt: TGTGCCAGCAATTCCCCGAAAGGGGCGTTCGGCTACACCTTC
j_gene: TRBJ2-2; abundance: -; d_gene: TRBD2; len: 16; v_gene: TRBV5-1; CDR3aa: CASSYSGTSGTGELFF; CDR3nt: TGCGCCAGCAGCTACTCCGGGACTAGCGGTACCGGGGAGCTGTTTTTT
j_gene: TRBJ2-7; abundance: -; d_gene: TRBD2; len: 14; v_gene: TRBV27; CDR3aa: CASNPTPGGYEQYF; CDR3nt: TGTGCCAGCAACCCTACACCGGGAGGCTACGAGCAGTACTTC
j_gene: TRBJ2-1; abundance: -; d_gene: TRBD2; len: 15; v_gene: TRBV2; CDR3aa: CASRWTSGNYNEQFF; CDR3nt: TGTGCCAGCAGATGGACTAGCGGGAACTACAATGAGCAGTTCTTC
j_gene: TRBJ1-4; abundance: -; d_gene: -; len: 15; v_gene: TRBV19; CDR3aa: CASSSPRDLNEKLFF; CDR3nt: TGTGCCAGTAGTAGCCCCCGGGACCTCAATGAAAAACTGTTTTTT
j_gene: TRBJ1-4; abundance: -; d_gene: -; len: 15; v_gene: TRBV5-4; CDR3aa: CASSPGTGASEKLFF; CDR3nt: TGTGCCAGCAGCCCGGGGACGGGAGCTTCTGAAAAACTGTTTTTT
j_gene: TRBJ2-5; abundance: -; d_gene: -; len: 14; v_gene: TRBV27; CDR3aa: CASRGAGTWETQYF; CDR3nt: TGTGCCAGCAGGGGGGCAGGGACTTGGGAGACCCAGTACTTC
j_gene: TRBJ1-1; abundance: -; d_gene: TRBD1; len: 15; v_gene: TRBV6-1; CDR3aa: CASSSPGGTNTEAFF; CDR3nt: TGTGCCAGCAGTTCCCCAGGGGGCACGAACACTGAAGCTTTCTTT
j_gene: TRBJ2-1; abundance: -; d_gene: -; len: 17; v_gene: TRBV5-6; CDR3aa: CASSFTPSYGGYNEQFF; CDR3nt: TGTGCCAGCAGCTTCACCCCTAGCTACGGGGGCTACAATGAGCAGTTCTTC
j_gene: TRBJ2-1; abundance: -; d_gene: TRBD2; len: 17; v_gene: TRBV25-1; CDR3aa: CASSDRVASGRVSEQFF; CDR3nt: TGTGCCAGCAGTGATCGGGTAGCTAGCGGGAGGGTAAGTGAGCAGTTCTTC
j_gene: TRBJ1-5; abundance: -; d_gene: -; len: 19; v_gene: TRBV5-3; CDR3aa: CARSYSALSTLGLGQPQHF; CDR3nt: TGTGCCAGAAGCTATTCGGCCTTATCCACCCTCGGGTTGGGGCAGCCCCAGCATTTT
j_gene: TRBJ1-6; abundance: -; d_gene: -; len: 15; v_gene: TRBV25-1; CDR3aa: CASSQQSSYNSPLHF; CDR3nt: TGTGCCAGCTCCCAACAGAGCTCCTATAATTCACCCCTCCACTTT
j_gene: TRBJ2-2; abundance: once; d_gene: -; len: 14; v_gene: TRBV5-1; CDR3aa: CASRTAMNTGELFF; CDR3nt: TGCGCCAGCAGGACTGCAATGAACACCGGGGAGCTGTTTTTT
j_gene: TRBJ1-1; abundance: -; d_gene: -; len: 13; v_gene: TRBV11-2; CDR3aa: CASSLRRAPEAFF; CDR3nt: TGTGCCAGCAGCTTGCGCCGGGCCCCTGAAGCTTTCTTT
j_gene: TRBJ1-5; abundance: -; d_gene: -; len: 11; v_gene: TRBV28; CDR3aa: CASSLRQSQHF; CDR3nt: TGTGCCAGCAGTTTGAGACAGTCCCAGCATTTT
j_gene: TRBJ1-3; abundance: once; d_gene: -; len: 14; v_gene: TRBV5-4; CDR3aa: CASSLQGNGNTIYF; CDR3nt: TGTGCCAGCAGCTTGCAGGGGAATGGAAACACCATATATTTT
j_gene: TRBJ2-5; abundance: -; d_gene: -; len: 14; v_gene: TRBV6-5; CDR3aa: CASSDFRDQETQYF; CDR3nt: TGTGCCAGCAGTGACTTCCGGGATCAAGAGACCCAGTACTTC
j_gene: TRBJ2-7; abundance: once; d_gene: TRBD1; len: 14; v_gene: TRBV6-5; CDR3aa: CASSPNRGPYEQYF; CDR3nt: TGTGCCAGCAGCCCCAACAGGGGTCCCTACGAGCAGTACTTC
j_gene: TRBJ2-1; abundance: -; d_gene: -; len: 13; v_gene: TRBV19; CDR3aa: CASSISRSNEQFF; CDR3nt: TGTGCCAGTAGTATATCTCGGTCGAATGAGCAGTTCTTC
j_gene: TRBJ2-7; abundance: -; d_gene: TRBD2; len: 14; v_gene: TRBV28; CDR3aa: CASTQRGGPYEQYF; CDR3nt: TGTGCCAGCACCCAGCGGGGGGGTCCCTACGAGCAGTACTTC
j_gene: TRBJ2-7; abundance: -; d_gene: TRBD2; len: 15; v_gene: TRBV19; CDR3aa: CASSAGTSGTTQQYF; CDR3nt: TGTGCCAGTAGTGCCGGGACTAGCGGGACCACCCAGCAGTACTTC
j_gene: TRBJ2-1; abundance: -; d_gene: TRBD2; len: 17; v_gene: TRBV19; CDR3aa: CASSIFGVAGMYNEQFF; CDR3nt: TGTGCCAGTAGTATTTTTGGGGTAGCGGGGATGTACAATGAGCAGTTCTTC
j_gene: TRBJ2-2; abundance: -; d_gene: -; len: 17; v_gene: TRBV6-1; CDR3aa: CASSGGAARGSTGELFF; CDR3nt: TGTGCCAGCAGTGGGGGGGCGGCCAGGGGGAGCACCGGGGAGCTGTTTTTT
j_gene: TRBJ1-2; abundance: -; d_gene: -; len: 13; v_gene: TRBV25-1; CDR3aa: CASSGQDHYGYTF; CDR3nt: TGTGCCAGCAGCGGGCAGGACCACTATGGCTACACCTTC
j_gene: TRBJ2-5; abundance: -; d_gene: TRBD2; len: 19; v_gene: TRBV7-6; CDR3aa: CASSTKELGLAGLGETQYF; CDR3nt: TGTGCCAGCAGCACCAAGGAGTTGGGACTAGCGGGTCTTGGTGAGACCCAGTACTTC
j_gene: TRBJ2-7; abundance: -; d_gene: TRBD2; len: 15; v_gene: TRBV7-6; CDR3aa: CASSSETSGGGEQYF; CDR3nt: TGTGCCAGCAGCTCTGAGACTAGCGGCGGGGGCGAGCAGTACTTC
j_gene: TRBJ2-5; abundance: -; d_gene: -; len: 16; v_gene: TRBV5-1; CDR3aa: CASSLGQVGGQETQYF; CDR3nt: TGCGCCAGCAGCTTAGGACAGGTGGGGGGCCAAGAGACCCAGTACTTC
j_gene: TRBJ1-5; abundance: -; d_gene: TRBD1; len: 13; v_gene: TRBV19; CDR3aa: CASRDRGNQPQHF; CDR3nt: TGTGCCAGTAGGGACAGGGGGAATCAGCCCCAGCATTTT
j_gene: TRBJ1-5; abundance: -; d_gene: -; len: 14; v_gene: TRBV6-1; CDR3aa: CAVRESGSRQPQHF; CDR3nt: TGTGCCGTCCGGGAGTCAGGGTCAAGGCAGCCCCAGCATTTT
j_gene: TRBJ2-5; abundance: -; d_gene: -; len: 15; v_gene: TRBV5-1; CDR3aa: CASSLATGNQETQYF; CDR3nt: TGCGCCAGCAGCTTGGCTACGGGGAATCAAGAGACCCAGTACTTC
j_gene: TRBJ2-7; abundance: -; d_gene: -; len: 15; v_gene: TRBV10-3; CDR3aa: CAIATGTSNLLEQYF; CDR3nt: TGTGCCATCGCAACCGGGACCAGCAACCTCCTAGAGCAGTACTTC
j_gene: TRBJ2-5; abundance: -; d_gene: -; len: 12; v_gene: TRBV7-9; CDR3aa: CASSGRVLTQYF; CDR3nt: TGTGCCAGCAGCGGCAGGGTCCTGACCCAGTACTTC
j_gene: TRBJ2-7; abundance: -; d_gene: -; len: 13; v_gene: TRBV11-2; CDR3aa: CASSLDFGNEQYF; CDR3nt: TGTGCCAGCAGCTTAGACTTCGGTAACGAACAGTACTTC
j_gene: TRBJ2-7; abundance: medium-sized; d_gene: TRBD2; len: 15; v_gene: TRBV5-4; CDR3aa: CASSFRSGSSYEQYF; CDR3nt: TGTGCCAGCAGCTTCCGGAGCGGGAGCTCCTACGAGCAGTACTTC
j_gene: TRBJ1-3; abundance: many; d_gene: -; len: 11; v_gene: TRBV29-1; CDR3aa: CSVLVGNTIYF; CDR3nt: TGCAGCGTCTTAGTCGGAAACACCATATATTTT
j_gene: TRBJ1-5; abundance: -; d_gene: -; len: 14; v_gene: TRBV6-1; CDR3aa: CASSVLPSRQPQHF; CDR3nt: TGTGCCAGCAGTGTCCTCCCATCAAGGCAGCCCCAGCATTTT
j_gene: TRBJ1-1; abundance: -; d_gene: -; len: 14; v_gene: TRBV7-9; CDR3aa: CASSLLSEVTEAFF; CDR3nt: TGTGCCAGCAGCTTACTATCGGAGGTCACTGAAGCTTTCTTT
j_gene: TRBJ2-7; abundance: -; d_gene: TRBD1; len: 15; v_gene: TRBV28; CDR3aa: CASRLQGSFSYEQYF; CDR3nt: TGTGCCAGCAGGCTACAGGGGTCCTTTTCCTACGAGCAGTACTTC
j_gene: TRBJ1-1; abundance: once; d_gene: TRBD1; len: 15; v_gene: TRBV19; CDR3aa: CASTLGDRRNTEAFF; CDR3nt: TGTGCCAGTACCCTAGGGGACAGGAGAAACACTGAAGCTTTCTTT
j_gene: TRBJ2-7; abundance: -; d_gene: -; len: 12; v_gene: TRBV30; CDR3aa: CAWSAGIDEQYF; CDR3nt: TGTGCCTGGAGCGCAGGGATCGACGAGCAGTACTTC
j_gene: TRBJ2-7; abundance: -; d_gene: TRBD2; len: 14; v_gene: TRBV18; CDR3aa: CASSPGTSNDEQYF; CDR3nt: TGTGCCAGCTCACCCGGGACTAGCAACGACGAGCAGTACTTC
j_gene: TRBJ1-4; abundance: -; d_gene: -; len: 14; v_gene: TRBV19; CDR3aa: CASSGGLGGEKLFF; CDR3nt: TGTGCCAGCTCCGGGGGGCTAGGGGGTGAAAAACTGTTTTTT
j_gene: TRBJ2-7; abundance: -; d_gene: TRBD1; len: 15; v_gene: TRBV7-2; CDR3aa: CASSLVPGQGSEQYF; CDR3nt: TGTGCCAGCAGCTTAGTTCCGGGACAGGGCTCCGAGCAGTACTTC
j_gene: TRBJ1-2; abundance: -; d_gene: TRBD1; len: 15; v_gene: TRBV7-9; CDR3aa: CASSSISGTDYGYTF; CDR3nt: TGTGCCAGCAGCTCAATCTCCGGGACAGACTATGGCTACACCTTC
j_gene: TRBJ1-5; abundance: -; d_gene: -; len: 17; v_gene: TRBV28; CDR3aa: CASMRSGAEYSNQPQHF; CDR3nt: TGTGCCAGCATGAGGTCAGGGGCTGAGTATAGCAATCAGCCCCAGCATTTT
j_gene: TRBJ2-7; abundance: -; d_gene: -; len: 14; v_gene: TRBV13; CDR3aa: CASAIATATYEQYF; CDR3nt: TGTGCCAGCGCGATAGCCACAGCAACCTACGAGCAGTACTTC